The 4 T cell receptor beta chains listed next were all sequenced from one sample in a study of breast tumors, draining lymph nodes, adjacent tissues. The lymph nodes were axillary draining lymph nodes from breast cancer patients. One entry per CDR3 protein results from TCRdb running MiXCR on the multiplex PCR reads. The sample yields over 200,000 distinct CDR3 sequences, approximately 30% seen once. The specimen was axillary lymph node tissue. The receptors were sampled from a female donor with breast cancer. Some clones in this sample may be carry-over from other donors' samples.

This clonotype was seen many times. The chain uses TRBV7-3 and TRBJ2-2; TRBD2 aligns across 7 bases. The germline V gene has CDR1 SGHTA and CDR2 FQGTGA. The V segment lost 2 bases and the J segment 5 bases; nucleotides outside the gene matches: 11. CDR3 size: 17 residues. This CDR3 reads CASSLGREQSRTGELFF. The CDR3 coding sequence is TGTGCCAGCAGCTTAGGGCGGGAGCAGTCTCGGACCGGGGAGCTGTTTTTT. Complete variable domain (other parts from reference TRBV7-3 and TRBJ2-2): GAGVSQTPSNKVTEKGKYVELRCDPISGHTALYWYRQSLGQGPEFLIYFQGTGAADDSGLPNDRFFAVRPEGSVSTLKIQRTERGDSAVYLCASSLGREQSRTGELFFGEGSRLTVL.

With regard to this clonotype: One junction end disagrees with the germline gene, perhaps due to a read error. The chain combines TRBV7-9 with TRBJ1-4; D is unclear. Germline values: CDR1 SEHNR, CDR2 FQNEAQ (reference sequence). The CDR3 loop spans 15 amino acids. CDR3 sequence: CASSLVRPDNERLLF. Here the CDR3 DNA reads TGTGCCAGCAGCTTAGTTCGGCCAGATAATGAAAGACTGCTTTTT.

This clonotype was picked up many times. The V call is TRBV30, the J call TRBJ2-5, with TRBD2 as a possible D gene (7 bases). The V and J ends lost 4 bases and 1 base respectively, with 13 bases between them. CDR3 size: 14 residues. Germline V gene lookup returns CDR1 GTSNPN and CDR2 SVGIG (reference sequence). CDR3 nucleotides: TGTGCCTGGAACGGGGGGCGGAGCCAAGAGACCCAGTACTTC. It codes for CAWNGGRSQETQYF.

This clonotype showed up many times. The chain has TRBV7-8 and TRBJ1-5; 8 bases are shared with TRBD1. The CDR3 extends over 13 amino acids. Germline V gives CDR1 SGHVS, CDR2 FQNEAQ. The V and J ends lost 3 bases and 8 bases, in that order; junction bases with no gene match: 3. CDR3 in DNA: TGTGCCAGCAGCTTCCAGGGGGCGAAGCCCCAGCATTTT. It is translated as CASSFQGAKPQHF.